The clone carrying this TCR beta chain was seen a handful of times. The entry originates in a study of shared clonotypes between healthy human individuals. The method was immunoSEQ multiplex PCR; TCRdb's version includes in-frame clones alone and lacks a portion of them. The sample yields around 940,000 clones, around 80% seen once. V dropped 5 bases and J dropped 5 bases, with 12 bases sitting between them. Germline V CDR1 and CDR2: MNHEY, SVGAGI. This CDR3 spans 14 amino acids. The receptor comes from a young man in good health. Sequenced material: memory CD4+ T cells sorted from blood. Sample subset: CD45RA-negative fraction. The V call is TRBV6-5, the J call TRBJ1-4, with D possibly TRBD1 on 5 matching bases. The CDR3 region has the DNA TGTGCCAGCAGTAGACCGGGACGCAATGAAAAACTGTTTTTT. Translating it yields CASSRPGRNEKLFF.